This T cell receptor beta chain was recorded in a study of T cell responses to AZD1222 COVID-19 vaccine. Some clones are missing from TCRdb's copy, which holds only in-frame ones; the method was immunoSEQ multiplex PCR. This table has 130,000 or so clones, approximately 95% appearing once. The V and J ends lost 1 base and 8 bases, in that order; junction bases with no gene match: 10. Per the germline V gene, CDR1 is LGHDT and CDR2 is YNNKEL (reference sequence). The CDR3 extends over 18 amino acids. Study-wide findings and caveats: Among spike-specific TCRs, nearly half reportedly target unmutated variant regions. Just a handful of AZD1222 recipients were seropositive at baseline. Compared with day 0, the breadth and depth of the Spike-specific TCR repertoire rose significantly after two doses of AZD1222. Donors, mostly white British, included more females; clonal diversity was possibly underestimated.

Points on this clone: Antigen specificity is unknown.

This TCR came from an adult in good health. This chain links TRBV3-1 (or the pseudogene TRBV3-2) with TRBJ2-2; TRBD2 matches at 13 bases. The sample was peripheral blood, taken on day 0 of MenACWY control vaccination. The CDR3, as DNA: TGTGCCAGCAGCCAAGTCTCGGGACTAGCGGGAAGGTCGGGGGAGCTGTTTTTT. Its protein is CASSQVSGLAGRSGELFF.